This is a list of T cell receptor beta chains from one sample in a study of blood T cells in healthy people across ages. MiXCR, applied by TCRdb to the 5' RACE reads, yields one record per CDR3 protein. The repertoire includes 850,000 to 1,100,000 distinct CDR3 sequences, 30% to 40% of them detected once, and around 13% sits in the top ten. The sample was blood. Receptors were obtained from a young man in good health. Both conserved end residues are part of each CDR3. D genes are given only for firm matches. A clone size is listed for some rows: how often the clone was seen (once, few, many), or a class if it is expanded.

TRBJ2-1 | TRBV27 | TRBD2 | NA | TGTGCCAGCAGTTTACCGGGGGGACTTCCTAATGAGCAGTTCTTC | CASSLPGGLPNEQFF
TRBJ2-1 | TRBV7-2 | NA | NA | TGTGCCAGCAGCTTAGGCTCTGCAGCTGGTTACAATGAGCAGTTCTTC | CASSLGSAAGYNEQFF
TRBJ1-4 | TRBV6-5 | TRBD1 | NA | TGTGCCGGCAGCCTGGGACAGGTTGAAAAACTGTTTTTT | CAGSLGQVEKLFF
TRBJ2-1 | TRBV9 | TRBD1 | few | TGTGCCAGCAGCGCACGACAGGGGCCCTCCTACAATGAGCAGTTCTTC | CASSARQGPSYNEQFF
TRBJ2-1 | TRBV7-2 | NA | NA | TGTGCCAGCAGCTTAGTCGCCAGGAGAACATACAATGAGCAGTTCTTC | CASSLVARRTYNEQFF
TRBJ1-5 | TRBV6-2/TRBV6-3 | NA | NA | TGTGCCAGCAGTTACCAGACAGGAGGGGGTAGTAATCAGCCCCGGCATTTT | CASSYQTGGGSNQPRHF
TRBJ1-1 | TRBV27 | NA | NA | TGTGCCAGCAGTTTCAGATTTTGGACGGGGCCGAACACTGAAGCTTTCTTT | CASSFRFWTGPNTEAFF
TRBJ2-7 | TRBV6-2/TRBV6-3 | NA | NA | TGTGCCAGCAGTTACTCGATTTTTGGAGGTGATTGGGGGGCACTCTACGAGCAGTACTTC | CASSYSIFGGDWGALYEQYF
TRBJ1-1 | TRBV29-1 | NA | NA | TGCAGCGTTGTCACCGCAGGGAAGCCCACTGAAGCTTTCTTT | CSVVTAGKPTEAFF
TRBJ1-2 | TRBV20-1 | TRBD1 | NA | TGCAGTGCTAGGGTTACCAGGGGGCAACGCTACACCTTC | CSARVTRGQRYTF
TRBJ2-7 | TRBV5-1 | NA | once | TGCGCCAGCAGCCCGGACGGGGATAACGAGCAGTACTTC | CASSPDGDNEQYF
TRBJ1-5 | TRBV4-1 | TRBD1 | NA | TGCGCCAGCAGCCAAGGTAGGACAGGGATAGGCAATCAGCCCCAGCATTTT | CASSQGRTGIGNQPQHF
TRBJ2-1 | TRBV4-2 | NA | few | TGTGCCAGCAGCCAAGCGGGAGAGGGCAATGAGCAGTTCTTC | CASSQAGEGNEQFF
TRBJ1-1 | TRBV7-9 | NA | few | TGTGCCAGCAGCTTACGGATAGATCAGAACACTGAAGCTTTCTTT | CASSLRIDQNTEAFF
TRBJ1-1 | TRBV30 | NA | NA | TGTGCCTGGAGTGTAGGCGTGGTGAACACTGAAGCTTTCTTT | CAWSVGVVNTEAFF
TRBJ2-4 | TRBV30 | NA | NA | TGTGCCGGGGGACTTGGCCTAGACATTCAGTACTTC | CAGGLGLDIQYF
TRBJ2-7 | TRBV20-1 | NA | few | TGCAGTGCGGAGGGACAGTCCGACTCCTACGAGCAGTACTTC | CSAEGQSDSYEQYF
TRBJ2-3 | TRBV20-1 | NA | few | TGCAGTGCTAGAACCCATAGCGTAAGGCCAGATACGCAGTATTTT | CSARTHSVRPDTQYF
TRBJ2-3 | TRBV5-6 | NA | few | TGTGCCAGCAGCTTGGCCCTAGGCCCCGAAACAGATACGCAGTATTTT | CASSLALGPETDTQYF
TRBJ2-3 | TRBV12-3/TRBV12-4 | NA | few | TGTGCCAGCAGCACCGTTCGCACAGATACGCAGTATTTT | CASSTVRTDTQYF
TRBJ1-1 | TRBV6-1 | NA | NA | TGTGCCAGCAGTGACAGTGGGGCAATTGAAGCTTTCTTT | CASSDSGAIEAFF
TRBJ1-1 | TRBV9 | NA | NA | TGTGCCAGCACTCCGGGAGTCCCCACTGAAGCTTTCTTT | CASTPGVPTEAFF
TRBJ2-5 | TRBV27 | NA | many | TGTGCCAGCAGTTCCTGGGGTACGAAGACCCAGTACTTC | CASSSWGTKTQYF
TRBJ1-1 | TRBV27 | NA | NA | NA | CASSTSRGLSTEAFF
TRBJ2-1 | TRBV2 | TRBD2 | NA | TGTGCCAGCAGTGAAGCGGGCGGACTAGCGGGACAAAATGAGCAGTTCTTC | CASSEAGGLAGQNEQFF
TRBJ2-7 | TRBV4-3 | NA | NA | TGCGCCAGCAGCCAAGATCAACAGGGAGCCTACGAGCAGTACTTC | CASSQDQQGAYEQYF
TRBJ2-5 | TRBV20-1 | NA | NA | TGCAGTGCTAGAACTGGGTTAGGCCTGGGGACCCAGTACTTC | CSARTGLGLGTQYF
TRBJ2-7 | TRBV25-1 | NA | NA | TGTGCCAGCAGTGACATAGGTGGGTCCTACAATGAGCAGTACTTC | CASSDIGGSYNEQYF
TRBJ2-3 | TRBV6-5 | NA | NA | TGTGCCAGCACCCTCGGGACCTTGCAGTATTTT | CASTLGTLQYF
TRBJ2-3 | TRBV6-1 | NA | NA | TGTGCCAGCAGTGAGGAGGGGGCCGGCACAGATACGCAGTATTTT | CASSEEGAGTDTQYF
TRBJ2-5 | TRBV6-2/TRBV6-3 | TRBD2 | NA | TGTGCCAGCACTTTGGTAGCGGGGTACCAAGAGACCCAGTACTTC | CASTLVAGYQETQYF
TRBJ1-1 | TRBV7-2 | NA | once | TGTGCCAGCAGCCCGGGGGGAACCGGTATGAACACTGAAGCTTTCTTT | CASSPGGTGMNTEAFF
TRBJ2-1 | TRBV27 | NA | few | TGTGCCAGCAGTTTAATCCAGGGGCCAGTATACCTGAATGAGCAGTTCTTC | CASSLIQGPVYLNEQFF
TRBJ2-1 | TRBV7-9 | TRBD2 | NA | TGTGCCAGCAGCGTTTCACCCCTCACTAGCGCCTCCTACAATGAGCAGTTCTTC | CASSVSPLTSASYNEQFF
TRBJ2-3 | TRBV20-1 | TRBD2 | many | TGCAGTGCTACTCGGACTAGCGGGGGGACAGATACGCAGTATTTT | CSATRTSGGTDTQYF
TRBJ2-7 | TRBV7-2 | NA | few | TGTGCCAGCAGCTTAGAGGCGGATTCCTACGAGCAGTACTTC | CASSLEADSYEQYF
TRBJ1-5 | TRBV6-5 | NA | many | TGTGCCAGCGGCCTAACAGGGCATCAGCCCCAGCATTTT | CASGLTGHQPQHF
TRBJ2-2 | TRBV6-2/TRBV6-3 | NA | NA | TGTGCCAGCAGTTACTCGATGCCGAGGGGGGGCCAGAACACCGGGGAGCTGTTTTTT | CASSYSMPRGGQNTGELFF
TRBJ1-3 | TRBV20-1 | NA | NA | TGCAGTGCCGTGAGCAGCCGGGCAGGAAACACCATATATTTT | CSAVSSRAGNTIYF
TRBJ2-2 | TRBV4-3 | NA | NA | TGCGCCAGCAGCCTCCAGAGCCGGGGCGTCGGGGAGCTGTTTTTT | CASSLQSRGVGELFF
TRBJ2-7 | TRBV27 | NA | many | TGTGCCACCTTGCCCAGATCCTCCTACAATGAGCAGTACTTC | CATLPRSSYNEQYF
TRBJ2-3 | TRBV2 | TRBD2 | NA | TGTGCCAGCCGCGCTGGACTAGCGGGCTACACAGATACGCAGTATTTT | CASRAGLAGYTDTQYF
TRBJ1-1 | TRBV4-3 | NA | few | TGCGCCAGCAGCCAAGACAGGAATGAAGCTTTCTTT | CASSQDRNEAFF
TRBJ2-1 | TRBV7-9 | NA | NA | TGTGCCAGCAGCTCAACTGAGACAGGATCCCCCTACAATGAGCAGTTCTTC | CASSSTETGSPYNEQFF
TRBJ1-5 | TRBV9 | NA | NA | TGTGCCAGCAGCGTAGGGGACCCCAATCAGCCCCAGCCTTTT | CASSVGDPNQPQPF
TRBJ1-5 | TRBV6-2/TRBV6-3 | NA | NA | TGTGCCAGCGAGGGTTGGGTAAGCAATCAGCCCCAGCATTTT | CASEGWVSNQPQHF
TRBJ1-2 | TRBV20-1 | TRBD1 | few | TGCAGTGCTACATGGGGACAGGGGTTCTATGGCTACACCTTC | CSATWGQGFYGYTF
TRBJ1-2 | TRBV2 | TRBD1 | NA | TGTGCCAGCAGTGAAACCGGGACAGGGGGTGGCTACACCTTC | CASSETGTGGGYTF
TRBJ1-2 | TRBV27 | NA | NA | TGTGCCAGCAGTTCCCCATCACGGGGTAACTATGGCTACACCTTC | CASSSPSRGNYGYTF
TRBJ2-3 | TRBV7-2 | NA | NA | TGTGCCAGCAGCCTTTGGATGGATACGCAGTATTTT | CASSLWMDTQYF
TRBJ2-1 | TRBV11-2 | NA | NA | TGTGCCAGCAGCTTTCGGGGGGCCTCGGGGGGTGAGCAGTTCTTC | CASSFRGASGGEQFF
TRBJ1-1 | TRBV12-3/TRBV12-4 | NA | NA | TGTGCCAGCAGTAGGGACCTCGGCACTGAAGCTTTCTTT | CASSRDLGTEAFF
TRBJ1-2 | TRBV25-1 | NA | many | TGTGCCAGCAGTGAATATGGGGTTACCAATGGCTACACCTTC | CASSEYGVTNGYTF
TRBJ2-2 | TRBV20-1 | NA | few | TGCAGTGCTAGATTGGAAGCGAACACCGGGGAGCTGTTTTTT | CSARLEANTGELFF
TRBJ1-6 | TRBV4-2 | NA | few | TGTGCCAGCAGCCTCGATACGGCGCCGAGTAATTCACCCCTCCACTTT | CASSLDTAPSNSPLHF
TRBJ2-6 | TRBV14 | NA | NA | TGTGCCAGCAGCCCTTCACGGACAGTCCCAACCGCCAACGTCCTGACTTTC | CASSPSRTVPTANVLTF
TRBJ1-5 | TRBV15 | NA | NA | TGTGCCACCAGCAGAGAGGGGGACACTTATAGCAATCAGCCCCAGCATTTT | CATSREGDTYSNQPQHF
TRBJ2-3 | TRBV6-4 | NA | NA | TGTGCCAGCAGTGACGGGCGTCTTCCAGATACGCAGTATTTT | CASSDGRLPDTQYF
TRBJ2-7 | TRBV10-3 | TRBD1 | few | TGTGCCATCAGTTCAGGACAGGGCCAGTACGAGCAGTACTTC | CAISSGQGQYEQYF